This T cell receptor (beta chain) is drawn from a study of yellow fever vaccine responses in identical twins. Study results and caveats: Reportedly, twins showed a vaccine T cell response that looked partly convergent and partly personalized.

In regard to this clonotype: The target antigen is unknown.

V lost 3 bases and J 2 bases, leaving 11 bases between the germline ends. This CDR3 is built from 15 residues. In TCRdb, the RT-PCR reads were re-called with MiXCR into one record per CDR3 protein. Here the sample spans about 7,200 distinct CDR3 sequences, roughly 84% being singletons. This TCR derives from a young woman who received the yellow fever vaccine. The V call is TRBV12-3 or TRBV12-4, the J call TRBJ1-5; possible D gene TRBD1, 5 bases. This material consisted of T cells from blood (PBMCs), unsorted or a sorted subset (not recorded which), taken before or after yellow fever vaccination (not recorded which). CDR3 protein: CASSLEGRGNQPQHF. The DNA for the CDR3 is TGTGCCAGCAGTTTGGAGGGGAGGGGCAATCAGCCCCAGCATTTT.